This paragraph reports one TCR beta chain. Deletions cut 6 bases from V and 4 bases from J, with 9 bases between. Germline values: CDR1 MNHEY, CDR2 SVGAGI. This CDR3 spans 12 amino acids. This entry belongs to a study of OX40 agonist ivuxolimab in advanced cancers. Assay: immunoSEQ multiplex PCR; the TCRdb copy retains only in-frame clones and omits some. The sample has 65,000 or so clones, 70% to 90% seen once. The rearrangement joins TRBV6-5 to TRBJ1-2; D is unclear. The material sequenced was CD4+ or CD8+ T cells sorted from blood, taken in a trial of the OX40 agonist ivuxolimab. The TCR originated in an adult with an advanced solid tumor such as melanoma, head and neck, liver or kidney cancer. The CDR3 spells CASRPVGYGYTF. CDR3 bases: TGTGCCAGCAGACCGGTGGGCTATGGCTACACCTTC.